This T cell receptor beta chain stems from a study of cytomegalovirus exposure and HLA in healthy donors. This CDR3 region has 16 residues. The junction had 8 bases not matched to a gene; V was cut back by 1 base and J by 6 bases. Per germline, CDR1 SGHTA and CDR2 FQGNSA. At collection, donors were nominally healthy, but unrecorded immune exposures were probable. This PCR relied on a set of 60 Vbeta primers and 13 Jbeta primers. Source study methods: In a later analysis, the count reached some 73 million unique TCR beta chains, with 8.5 million to 14 million shared. Method: immunoSEQ multiplex PCR; TCRdb's copy keeps in-frame clones and lacks some. That table furnishes V, J and clone size, whereas the DNA furnished D and trimming. Among roughly 140,000 clones, about four fifths were seen once, and the ten largest hold around 2.5%. This clone was seen a single time.

The TCR comes from a male donor in good health and CMV-seronegative. Sequencing was done on a sample of PBMCs. The V gene is TRBV7-2, the J gene TRBJ2-1; 8 bases line up with TRBD1. The CDR3, as DNA: TGTGCCAGCAGCTTAGGAGGCAGGGGGCAGAGCAATGAGCAGTTCTTC. Its translation: CASSLGGRGQSNEQFF.